This TCR beta chain was sequenced for a study of post-analysis software for immune sequencing data. Background on the study: Relapsing-remitting, secondary progressive and progressive-relapsing multiple sclerosis courses were included.

Per germline, CDR1 LGHDT and CDR2 YNNKEL (reference sequence). V was trimmed by 0 bases and J by 7 bases, leaving 7 bases between them. The CDR3 contains 13 residues. For this clonotype: Its antigen is as yet unknown.

Researchers reported that TCR beta cDNA libraries carried unique molecular identifiers. cDNA molecules numbering roughly 0.5 million came from roughly 0.93 to 9.6 million T cells. Each CDR3 protein gets one entry after TCRdb re-called the PCR reads with MiXCR. The data show roughly 870,000 distinct CDR3 sequences, roughly 50% seen once. General study results and limits: Versus controls, multiple sclerosis patients showed significantly lower diversity (normalized Chao1). Four to six TRBV segments were more frequent in patients than controls; TRBV5-6, TRBV5-1 and TRBV20-1 belonged to this group. Those samples that were prepared in the same batch co-clustered strongly by F measure.

The clonotype was recovered from a girl aged 5 to 17 with multiple sclerosis. The sequenced sample was blood. The chain recombines TRBV3-1 with TRBJ2-1; D gene ambiguous. CDR3 DNA sequence: TGTGCCAGCAGCCAAGAAATCGGAAATGAGCAGTTCTTC. Protein product: CASSQEIGNEQFF.